A selection of T cell receptor beta chains follows, all from one sample in a study of shared clonotypes between healthy human individuals. Repertoires were generated with immunoSEQ multiplex PCR, while TCRdb's copy carries only in-frame clones and drops some. The sample records about 2.3 million clones, under 95% being singletons. Sequencing was carried out using naive CD4+ T cells from PBMCs. Receptors were obtained from a man between 18 and 35 years old in good health. Some clones in this sample may be carry-over from other donors' samples. The CDR3 runs from the conserved cysteine through the conserved F or W. The D gene is left open where the match is weak. For some rows the clone size is stated as once, few or many, or as a class when expanded; others skip it.

j_gene	abundance	d_gene	v_gene	CDR3nt	CDR3aa
TRBJ1-1	NA	NA	TRBV4-2	TGTGCCAGCAGCTTGGGTATGGGACTCAGCACTGAAGCTTTCTTT	CASSLGMGLSTEAFF
TRBJ1-1	NA	TRBD1	TRBV5-4	TGTGCCAGCAGCTCCGGGACAGGGGGCAAGAACACTGAAGCTTTCTTT	CASSSGTGGKNTEAFF
TRBJ1-1	NA	NA	TRBV7-9	TGTGCCAGCAGCCCTGAGGGGGGGACTGAAGCTTTCTTT	CASSPEGGTEAFF
TRBJ2-5	NA	TRBD2	TRBV7-8	TGTGCCAGCAGCTCCGGACTAGCGGGATCTGAGACCCAGTACTTC	CASSSGLAGSETQYF
TRBJ2-2	NA	TRBD2	TRBV11-2	TGTGCCAGCAGCCTACGGGGGGGCTCAACCGGGGAGCTGTTTTTT	CASSLRGGSTGELFF
TRBJ1-4	NA	NA	TRBV30	TGTGCCTGGAGGGGAAATGAAAAACTGTTTTTT	CAWRGNEKLFF
TRBJ1-5	few	NA	TRBV6-1	TGTGCCAGCAGTGAATTGGGGGGCGGTCAGCCCCAGCATTTT	CASSELGGGQPQHF
TRBJ2-1	NA	NA	TRBV7-2	TGTGCCAGCAGCTTAAACCGGGACAATGAGCAGTTCTTC	CASSLNRDNEQFF
TRBJ1-5	NA	NA	TRBV6-4	TGTGCCAGTCCGAGCCTCCCGGGACTCCGGACGAAGCCCCAGCATTTT	CASPSLPGLRTKPQHF
TRBJ1-5	NA	NA	TRBV9	TGTGCCAGCAGCGCCGGCCCCCAGGGGAATAGCAATCAGCCCCAGCATTTT	CASSAGPQGNSNQPQHF
TRBJ2-7	NA	NA	TRBV5-1	TGCGCCAGCAGTCCGCAGGACAGCTCCTACGAGCAGTACTTC	CASSPQDSSYEQYF
TRBJ1-3	NA	NA	TRBV15	TGTGCCACCAGCAGACCCCAAAGCTCTGGAAACACCATATATTTT	CATSRPQSSGNTIYF
TRBJ2-5	NA	NA	TRBV28	TGTGCCAGCAGGGAACTACTAGAAGAGACCCAGTACTTC	CASRELLEETQYF
TRBJ2-3	NA	NA	TRBV7-9	TGTGCCAGCAGCTTAACAGGAGGGCCAGATACGCAGTATTTT	CASSLTGGPDTQYF
TRBJ2-3	NA	NA	TRBV5-4	TGTGCCAGCAGCTTGGTCGGGATAGGAGATACGCAGTATTTT	CASSLVGIGDTQYF
TRBJ1-4	NA	NA	TRBV2	TGTGCCAGCAGTGGCGGCGGACCGCCACACGGCAAACTGTTTTTT	CASSGGGPPHGKLFF
TRBJ1-2	once	TRBD1	TRBV5-1	TGCGCCAGCAGCTTGGAGGGGACAGTAACTAACTATGGCTACACCTTC	CASSLEGTVTNYGYTF
TRBJ1-1	NA	TRBD1	TRBV18	TGTGCCAGCTCCCTCGGACAGGGGGGAAACACTGAAGCTTTCTTT	CASSLGQGGNTEAFF
TRBJ1-5	NA	NA	TRBV2	TGTGCCAGCAGTGAAGAGCCCCTTAGCAATCAGCCCCAGCATTTT	CASSEEPLSNQPQHF
TRBJ2-3	once	TRBD2	TRBV7-8	TGTGCCAGCAGCTTAGGCACTAGCGGGAGATTCACAGATACGCAGTATTTT	CASSLGTSGRFTDTQYF
TRBJ1-4	NA	NA	TRBV29-1	TGCAGCGTTGAGAACAGGGAGGGTGGAAAACTGTTTTTT	CSVENREGGKLFF
TRBJ2-2	few	NA	TRBV19	TGTGCCAGTAGTATAAAGGTTGGGGACACCGGGGAGCTGTTTTTT	CASSIKVGDTGELFF
TRBJ2-7	NA	TRBD2	TRBV7-6	TGTGCCAGCAGCTTAGGCGGGAGGGCTCTGAGTGGGGAGCAGTACTTC	CASSLGGRALSGEQYF
TRBJ2-7	few	NA	TRBV19	TGTGCCAGTAGTCCAACTAGTCTCAGGAGCTACGAGCAGTACTTC	CASSPTSLRSYEQYF
TRBJ2-5	once	NA	TRBV11-2	TGTGCCAGCAGCTTATTCCAGGGAGTCCGCGAGACCCAGTACTTC	CASSLFQGVRETQYF
TRBJ2-7	NA	NA	TRBV7-8	TGTGCCAGCAGCTTACGGGGCTACGAGCAGTACTTC	CASSLRGYEQYF
TRBJ2-3	NA	NA	TRBV11-2	TGTGCCAGCAGCTTAGGCAGCACAGATACGCAGTATTTT	CASSLGSTDTQYF
TRBJ1-2	NA	NA	TRBV28	TGTGCCAGCAGTTTCGGCAAGTACAACTATGGCTACACCTTC	CASSFGKYNYGYTF
TRBJ1-2	NA	NA	TRBV4-3	TGCGCCAGCAGCCAAGAGGGGCTCACCGGCTATGGCTACACCTTC	CASSQEGLTGYGYTF
TRBJ2-7	once	NA	TRBV7-2	TGTGCCAGCAGCAAATCCGACGGACTCTCCTCCTACGAGCAGTACTTC	CASSKSDGLSSYEQYF
TRBJ2-3	NA	NA	TRBV11-2	TGTGCCAGCAGCTCCCCCGCAGGGCTAAATACGCAGTATTTT	CASSSPAGLNTQYF
TRBJ1-4	NA	NA	TRBV5-1	TGCGCCAGCAGCCCCCTAGATCCAAATGAAAAACTGTTTTTT	CASSPLDPNEKLFF
TRBJ2-7	NA	NA	TRBV19	TGTGCCAGTAATTCCGGGAACCTTCGCTACGAGCAGTACTTC	CASNSGNLRYEQYF
TRBJ2-5	NA	TRBD2	TRBV18	TGTGCCAGCTCTATGGGGCTAGCGGTGAAAGAGACCCAGTACTTC	CASSMGLAVKETQYF
TRBJ2-2	NA	NA	TRBV9	TGTGCCAGCAGCGTCACAGGGTTTACCGCCGGGGAGCTGTTTTTT	CASSVTGFTAGELFF
TRBJ1-5	once	NA	TRBV28	TGTGCCAGCAGTTCTCCCGAGGCGTTTCAGCCCCAGCATTTT	CASSSPEAFQPQHF
TRBJ2-1	once	NA	TRBV5-1	TGCGCCAGCAGTGAGGCACCCCCGGGGAATGAGCAGTTCTTC	CASSEAPPGNEQFF
TRBJ2-1	once	TRBD1	TRBV28	TGTGCCAGCAGTAACAGGGGGTCCTACAATGAGCAGTTCTTC	CASSNRGSYNEQFF
TRBJ2-5	NA	NA	TRBV28	TGTGCCAGCAGTTTATCGGGTTCTGGGGAGACCCAGTACTTC	CASSLSGSGETQYF
TRBJ2-2	NA	NA	TRBV27	TGTGCCAGCAGACAAATTCCCGGGGACGGGGAGCTGTTTTTT	CASRQIPGDGELFF
TRBJ1-3	NA	NA	TRBV7-9	TGTGCCAGCAGCCTCTCCGGGCGTCCCTCACAGACGCATTTT	CASSLSGRPSQTHF
TRBJ1-3	NA	NA	TRBV9	TGTGCCAGCAGCGTCACAGGGAACGGAAACACCATATATTTT	CASSVTGNGNTIYF
TRBJ2-7	once	NA	TRBV14	TGTGCCAGCAGCCCCTTTTTCCGGGACCTATCCTACGAGCAGTACTTC	CASSPFFRDLSYEQYF
TRBJ2-7	NA	NA	TRBV7-2	TGTGCCAGCAGCTCCGCGGGCGGCTACGAGCAGTACTTC	CASSSAGGYEQYF
TRBJ1-1	NA	NA	TRBV5-1	TGCGCCAGCAGCTTGTTTTTGGGGGGGCAGGTGAACACTGAAGCTTTCTTT	CASSLFLGGQVNTEAFF
TRBJ2-1	NA	TRBD2	TRBV7-3	TGTGCCAGCAGCCAAGACGGGACTAGCAATGAGCAGTTCTTC	CASSQDGTSNEQFF
TRBJ2-7	NA	NA	TRBV28	TGTGCCAGCAGTTTATTCAGGGAGGGACAGGAGAAAACCTACGAGCAGTACTTC	CASSLFREGQEKTYEQYF
TRBJ2-3	NA	TRBD2	TRBV7-9	TGTGCCAGCAGCCTCGGGTCTAGCGGGAGCACAGATACGCAGTATTTT	CASSLGSSGSTDTQYF
TRBJ1-3	once	NA	TRBV28	TGTGCCAGCAGGGGCGGGGGGCTCGGAAACACCATATATTTT	CASRGGGLGNTIYF
TRBJ2-4	NA	TRBD1	TRBV2	TGTGCCAGCAGTTCAACAGGGGCGATTCAGTACTTC	CASSSTGAIQYF
TRBJ1-2	NA	NA	TRBV25-1	TGTGCCAGCAGTGAATCTTTGATAGGGACTCCAGTTTTC	CASSESLIGTPVF
TRBJ1-1	NA	NA	TRBV6-1	TGTGCCAGCAGGAAAGGCAGGGTGTTAACTGAAGCTTTCTTT	CASRKGRVLTEAFF
TRBJ2-3	NA	TRBD2	TRBV11-2	TGTGCCAGCAGCACCGGACTAGCGGGGTTCACAGATACGCAGTATTTT	CASSTGLAGFTDTQYF